This T cell receptor (beta chain) was captured by sequencing in a study of T cell repertoires in cytomegalovirus infection. This clonotype came up many times. CDR3 length: 16 residues. Germline V CDR1 and CDR2: SNHLY, FYNNEI. V was cut by 8 bases and J by 5 bases, with 24 bases left in between. TCRdb independently ran MiXCR on the reads; one entry per CDR3 protein. Among about 260,000 distinct CDR3 sequences, roughly 10% were seen once, and the ten largest hold about 15%. The receptor was derived from a human donor in good health (CMV status not recorded). Some clones in this sample may be carry-over from other donors' samples. The material sequenced was PBMCs. The V and J genes are TRBV2 and TRBJ1-2; tentative D call: TRBD1 (5 bases). The DNA of the CDR3 is TGTGCCAGCGGCGGGAAAGGGGCTGATGGAGTTTATGGCTACACCTTC. Protein: CASGGKGADGVYGYTF.